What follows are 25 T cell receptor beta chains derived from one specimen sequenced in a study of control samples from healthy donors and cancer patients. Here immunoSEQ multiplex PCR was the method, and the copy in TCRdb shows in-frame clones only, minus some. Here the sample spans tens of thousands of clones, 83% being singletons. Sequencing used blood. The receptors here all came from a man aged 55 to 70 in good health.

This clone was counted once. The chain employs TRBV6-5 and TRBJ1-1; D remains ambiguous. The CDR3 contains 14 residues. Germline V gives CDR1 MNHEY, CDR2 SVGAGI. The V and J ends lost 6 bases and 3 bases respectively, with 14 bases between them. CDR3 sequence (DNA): TGTGCCAGCAGGGCACTCCTGAGGGACACTGAAGCTTTCTTT. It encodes CASRALLRDTEAFF.

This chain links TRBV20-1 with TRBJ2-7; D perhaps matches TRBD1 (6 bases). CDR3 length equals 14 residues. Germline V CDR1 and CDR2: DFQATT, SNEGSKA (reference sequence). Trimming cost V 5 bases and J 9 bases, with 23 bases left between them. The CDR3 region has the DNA TGCAGTGCTGGTGATTCAGCGACAGGAGATGCGCAGTACTTC. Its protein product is CSAGDSATGDAQYF.

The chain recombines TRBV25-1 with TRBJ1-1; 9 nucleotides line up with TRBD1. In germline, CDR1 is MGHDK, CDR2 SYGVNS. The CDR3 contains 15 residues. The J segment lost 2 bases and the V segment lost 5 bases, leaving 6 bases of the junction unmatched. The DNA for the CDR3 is TGTGCCAGCAGTAAACAGGGGGCAAAAAACACTGAAGCTTTCTTT. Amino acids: CASSKQGAKNTEAFF.

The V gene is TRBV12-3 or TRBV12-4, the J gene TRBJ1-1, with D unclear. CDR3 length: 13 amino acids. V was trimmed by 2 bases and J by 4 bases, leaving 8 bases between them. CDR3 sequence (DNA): TGTGCCAGCAGTTTAACCGGCCGCACTGAAGCTTTCTTT. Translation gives CASSLTGRTEAFF.

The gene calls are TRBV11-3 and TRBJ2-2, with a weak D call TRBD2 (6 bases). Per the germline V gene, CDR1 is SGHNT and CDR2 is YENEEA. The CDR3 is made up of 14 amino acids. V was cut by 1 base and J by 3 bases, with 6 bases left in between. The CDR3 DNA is TGTGCCAGCAGCTTAGGGGGGGACACCGGGGAGCTGTTTTTT. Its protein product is CASSLGGDTGELFF.

CDR3 residues: CASSLTRGRPLEAFF. The CDR3, as DNA: TGTGCCAGCTCACTCACCCGAGGGAGACCTCTTGAAGCTTTCTTT. V usage is TRBV18 and J usage is TRBJ1-1, with unresolved D. The CDR3 consists of 15 residues. CDR1 and CDR2 (germline): KGHSH, LQKENI. Trimming removed 4 bases at V and 7 bases at J, with 19 bases between.

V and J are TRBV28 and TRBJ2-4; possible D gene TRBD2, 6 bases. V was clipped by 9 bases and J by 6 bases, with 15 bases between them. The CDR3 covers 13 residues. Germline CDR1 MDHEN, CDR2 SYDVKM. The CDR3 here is CASSGGGGNIQYF. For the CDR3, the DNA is TGTGCCAGTTCCGGGGGAGGAGGAAACATTCAGTACTTC.

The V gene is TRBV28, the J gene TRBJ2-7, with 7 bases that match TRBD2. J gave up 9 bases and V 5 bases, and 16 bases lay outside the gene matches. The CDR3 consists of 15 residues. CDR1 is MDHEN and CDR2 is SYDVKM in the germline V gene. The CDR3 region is CASSRYRDYAQGQYF. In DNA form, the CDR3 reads TGTGCCAGCAGTAGGTACCGGGACTACGCCCAGGGGCAGTACTTC.

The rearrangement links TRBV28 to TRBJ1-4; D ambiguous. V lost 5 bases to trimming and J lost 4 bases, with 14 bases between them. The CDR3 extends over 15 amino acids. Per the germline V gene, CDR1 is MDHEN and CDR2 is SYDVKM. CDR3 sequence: CASSPPADGNEKLFF. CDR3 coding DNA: TGTGCCAGCAGTCCCCCGGCGGACGGTAATGAAAAACTGTTTTTT.

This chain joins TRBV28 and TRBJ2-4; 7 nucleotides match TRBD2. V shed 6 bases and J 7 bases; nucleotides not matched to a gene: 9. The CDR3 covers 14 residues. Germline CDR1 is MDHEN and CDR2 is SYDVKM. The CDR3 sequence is CASSLSVGGNIQYF. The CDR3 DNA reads TGTGCCAGCAGCCTTTCGGTGGGGGGGAACATTCAGTACTTC.

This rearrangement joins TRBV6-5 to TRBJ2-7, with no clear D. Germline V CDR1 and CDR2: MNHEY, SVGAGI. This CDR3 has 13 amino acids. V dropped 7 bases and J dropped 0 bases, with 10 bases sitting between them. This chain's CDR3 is CASTKGPSYEQYF. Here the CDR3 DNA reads TGTGCCAGCACGAAGGGTCCCTCCTACGAGCAGTACTTC.

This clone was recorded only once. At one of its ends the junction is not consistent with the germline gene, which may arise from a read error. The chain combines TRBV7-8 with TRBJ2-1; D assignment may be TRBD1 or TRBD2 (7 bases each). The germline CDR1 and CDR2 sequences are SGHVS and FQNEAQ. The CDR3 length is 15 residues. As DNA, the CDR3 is TGTGCCGGCAGCTCTCAGGGGGGGTCATACAATGAGCAGTTCTTC. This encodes CAGSSQGGSYNEQFF.

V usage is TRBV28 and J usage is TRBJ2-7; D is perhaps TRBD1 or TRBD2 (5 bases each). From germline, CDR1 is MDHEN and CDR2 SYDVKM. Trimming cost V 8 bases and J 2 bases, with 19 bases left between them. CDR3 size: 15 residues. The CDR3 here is CASQRFRGETYEQYF. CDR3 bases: TGTGCCAGCCAGCGGTTTAGAGGGGAGACCTACGAGCAGTACTTC.

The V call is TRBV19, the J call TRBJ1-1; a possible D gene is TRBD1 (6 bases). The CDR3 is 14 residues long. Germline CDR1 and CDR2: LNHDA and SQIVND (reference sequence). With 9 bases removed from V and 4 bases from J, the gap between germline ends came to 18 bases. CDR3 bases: TGTGCCAGCCTTTTTAGGGGGGTACGCACTGAAGCTTTCTTT. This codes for CASLFRGVRTEAFF.

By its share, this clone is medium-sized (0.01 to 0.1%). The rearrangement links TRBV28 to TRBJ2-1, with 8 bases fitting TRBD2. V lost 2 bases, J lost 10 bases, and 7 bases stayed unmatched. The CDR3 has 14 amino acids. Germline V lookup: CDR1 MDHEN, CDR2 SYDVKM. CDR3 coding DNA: TGTGCCAGCAGTTTACCGGGACTAGAGGCCGAGCAGTTCTTC. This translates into CASSLPGLEAEQFF.

CDR3 in amino acids: CASSEARNTIYF. As DNA, the CDR3 is TGTGCCAGCAGTGAAGCCCGAAACACCATATATTTT. This chain links TRBV2 with TRBJ1-3; D unclear. Trimming removed 0 bases at V and 5 bases at J, with 2 bases between. Germline V gene data show CDR1 as SNHLY and CDR2 as FYNNEI. The CDR3 has 12 amino acids.

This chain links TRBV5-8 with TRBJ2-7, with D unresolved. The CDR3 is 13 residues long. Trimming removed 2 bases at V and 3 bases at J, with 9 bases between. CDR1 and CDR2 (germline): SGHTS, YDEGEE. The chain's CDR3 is CASSFEGLYEQYF. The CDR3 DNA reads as TGTGCCAGCAGCTTCGAAGGGCTCTACGAGCAGTACTTC.

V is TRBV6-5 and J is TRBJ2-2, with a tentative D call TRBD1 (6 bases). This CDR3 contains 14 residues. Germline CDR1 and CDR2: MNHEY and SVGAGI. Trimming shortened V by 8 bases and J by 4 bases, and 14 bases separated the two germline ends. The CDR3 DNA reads TGTGCCAGCGAAGGGGGACGTGGCACCGGGGAGCTGTTTTTT. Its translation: CASEGGRGTGELFF.

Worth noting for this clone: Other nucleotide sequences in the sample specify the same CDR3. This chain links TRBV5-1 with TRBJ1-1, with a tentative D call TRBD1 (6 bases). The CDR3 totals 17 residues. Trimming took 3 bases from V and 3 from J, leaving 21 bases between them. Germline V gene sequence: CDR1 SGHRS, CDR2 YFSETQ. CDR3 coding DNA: TGCGCCAGCAGCTCTTTGGGGGAGGGGGGGGCGGACACTGAAGCTTTCTTT. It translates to CASSSLGEGGADTEAFF.

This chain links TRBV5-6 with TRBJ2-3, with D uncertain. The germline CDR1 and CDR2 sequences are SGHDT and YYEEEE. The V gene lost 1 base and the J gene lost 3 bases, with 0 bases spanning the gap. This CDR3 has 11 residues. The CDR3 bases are TGTGCCAGCAGCTTGACAGATACGCAGTATTTT. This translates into CASSLTDTQYF.

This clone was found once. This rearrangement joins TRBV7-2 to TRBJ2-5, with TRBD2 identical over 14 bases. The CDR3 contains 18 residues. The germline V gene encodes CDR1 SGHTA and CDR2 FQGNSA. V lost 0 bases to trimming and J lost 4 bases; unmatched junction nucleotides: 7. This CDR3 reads CASSLAYGTSGGPETQYF. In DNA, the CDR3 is TGTGCCAGCAGCTTAGCCTATGGGACTAGCGGGGGTCCAGAGACCCAGTACTTC.

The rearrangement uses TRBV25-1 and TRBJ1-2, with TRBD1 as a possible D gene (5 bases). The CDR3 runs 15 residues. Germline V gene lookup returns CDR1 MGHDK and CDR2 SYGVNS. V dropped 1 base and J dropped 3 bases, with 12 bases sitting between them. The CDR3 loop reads CASSELGREDYGYTF. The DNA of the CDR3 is TGTGCCAGCAGTGAATTGGGCAGGGAGGACTATGGCTACACCTTC.

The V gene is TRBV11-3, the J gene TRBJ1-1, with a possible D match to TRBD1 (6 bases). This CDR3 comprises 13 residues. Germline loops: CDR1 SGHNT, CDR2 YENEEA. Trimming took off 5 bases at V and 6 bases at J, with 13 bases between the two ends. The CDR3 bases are TGTGCCAGCAGCCGTAACAGGGTCTCTGAAGCTTTCTTT. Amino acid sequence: CASSRNRVSEAFF.

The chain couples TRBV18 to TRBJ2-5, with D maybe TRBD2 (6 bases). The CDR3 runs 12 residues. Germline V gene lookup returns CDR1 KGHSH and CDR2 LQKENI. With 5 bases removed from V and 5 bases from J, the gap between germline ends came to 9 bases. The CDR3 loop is CASSTGVETQYF. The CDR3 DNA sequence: TGTGCCAGCTCAACGGGAGTGGAGACCCAGTACTTC.

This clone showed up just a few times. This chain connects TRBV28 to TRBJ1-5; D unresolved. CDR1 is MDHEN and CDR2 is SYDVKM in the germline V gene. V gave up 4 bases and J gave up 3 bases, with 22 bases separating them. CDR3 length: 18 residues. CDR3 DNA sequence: TGTGCCAGCAGTTCCCCCGCCGCCAGGCCCGGCCCCAATCAGCCCCAGCATTTT. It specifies CASSSPAARPGPNQPQHF.